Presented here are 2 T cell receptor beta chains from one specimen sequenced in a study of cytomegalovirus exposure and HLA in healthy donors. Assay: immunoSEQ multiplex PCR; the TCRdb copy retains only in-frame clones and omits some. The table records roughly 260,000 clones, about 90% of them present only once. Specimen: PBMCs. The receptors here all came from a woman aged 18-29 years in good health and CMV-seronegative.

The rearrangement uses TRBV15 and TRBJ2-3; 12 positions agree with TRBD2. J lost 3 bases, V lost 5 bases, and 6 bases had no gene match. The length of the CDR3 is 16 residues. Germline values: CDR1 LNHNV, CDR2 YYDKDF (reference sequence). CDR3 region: CATSYTSGGQTDTQYF. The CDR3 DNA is TGTGCCACCAGCTATACTAGCGGGGGGCAAACAGATACGCAGTATTTT.

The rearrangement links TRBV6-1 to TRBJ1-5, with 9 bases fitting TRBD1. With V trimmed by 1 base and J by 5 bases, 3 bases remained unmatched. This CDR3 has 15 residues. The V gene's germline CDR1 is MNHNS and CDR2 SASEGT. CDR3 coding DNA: TGTGCCAGCAGTGAAGGGGACAGGGAGTATCAGCCCCAGCATTTT. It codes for CASSEGDREYQPQHF.